This T cell receptor beta chain was sequenced during a study of blood T cell repertoires in COVID-19. Study overall: T cells, B-cell-depleted T cells, or PBMCs supplied cDNA or gDNA.

In the authors' workflow: By means of reference gene primer amplification, nucleated cell counts were estimated. Clones were sequenced by immunoSEQ multiplex PCR, and TCRdb holds only the in-frame ones, with some missing. That table supplies the V and J calls and clone size; D and trimming were determined from the DNA. Counted here are about 110,000 clones, around 80% occurring once; the ten biggest clones make up approximately 4.2%. Germline V gene lookup returns CDR1 MNHNY and CDR2 SVGAGI (reference sequence). The CDR3 loop spans 14 amino acids. Trimming pared 1 base from V and 4 bases from J, leaving 7 bases between.

The genes are TRBV6-6 and TRBJ2-2, with D perhaps TRBD1 (6 bases). The receptor was isolated from a human donor in a cohort sampled during active or convalescent COVID-19. The sequenced material came from peripheral blood. The CDR3 bases are TGTGCCAGCAGTTACTACAGGGCCACCGGGGAGCTGTTTTTT. Residues: CASSYYRATGELFF.